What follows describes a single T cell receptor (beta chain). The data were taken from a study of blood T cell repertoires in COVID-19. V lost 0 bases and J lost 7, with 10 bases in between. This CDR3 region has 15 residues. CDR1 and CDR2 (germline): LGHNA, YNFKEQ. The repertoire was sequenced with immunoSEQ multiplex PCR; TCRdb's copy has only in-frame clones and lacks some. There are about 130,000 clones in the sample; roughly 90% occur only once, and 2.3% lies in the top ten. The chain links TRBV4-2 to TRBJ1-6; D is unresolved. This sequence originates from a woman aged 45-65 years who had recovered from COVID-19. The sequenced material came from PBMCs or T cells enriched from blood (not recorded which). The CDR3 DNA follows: TGTGCCAGCAGCCAAGATGAGGTCGGGAATTCACCCCTCCACTTT. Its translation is CASSQDEVGNSPLHF.